What follows are 28 T cell receptor beta chains derived from one specimen sequenced in a study of Graves' ophthalmopathy and Graves' hyperthyroidism. The study amplified TCR beta CDR3 regions using RNA transcripts. A first-round RT-PCR used HTBI primers, followed by a second-round multiplex PCR. TCRdb re-called the multiplex PCR reads through MiXCR, storing one row per CDR3 protein. The table lists 500,000 to 600,000 distinct CDR3 sequences, roughly 39% of them singletons. Source material: peripheral blood or thyroid tissue (not recorded which). Source of these receptors: an adult man with Graves' hyperthyroidism.

This chain joins TRBV12-3 or TRBV12-4 and TRBJ1-5, with D possibly being TRBD1 (5 bases). This CDR3 comprises 13 residues. CDR3 sequence reads: CASGLAGNQPQHF. The CDR3 DNA follows: TGTGCTAGTGGTTTGGCAGGGAATCAGCCCCAGCATTTT.

About this clonotype itself: One end of the junction varies from germline; a read error may be responsible. V gene TRBV10-3 combines with J gene TRBJ2-7; 7 bases line up with TRBD2. Germline CDR1 reads ENHRY; CDR2 reads SYGVKD. The CDR3 runs to 14 residues. For the CDR3, the DNA is TGTGCCAGCAGTTACGGGGGAGGGTCCCACGAGCAGTACTTC. Translated, it gives CASSYGGGSHEQYF.

The chain has TRBV4-1 and TRBJ1-5, with D unresolved. Trimming stripped 0 bases from V and 6 bases from J, with 9 bases between. CDR3 size: 14 residues. Germline V gives CDR1 MGHRA, CDR2 YSYEKL. CDR3 bases: TGCGCCAGCAGCCAAGATCCCTCGGTTCAGCCCCAGCATTTT. The encoded protein is CASSQDPSVQPQHF.

The chain is built from TRBV6-5 and TRBJ1-2; TRBD1 aligns across 10 bases. Per the germline V gene, CDR1 is MNHEY and CDR2 is SVGAGI. V lost 6 bases to trimming and J lost 7 bases; unmatched junction nucleotides: 8. CDR3 length: 14 amino acids. The CDR3 region is CASRGQGTMSGYTF. CDR3 sequence (DNA): TGTGCCAGCAGGGGACAGGGGACTATGAGTGGCTACACCTTC.

J is TRBJ1-1 and V is TRBV3-1; a possible D gene is TRBD1 (5 bases). The V gene lost 3 bases and the J gene lost 10 bases, with 21 bases spanning the gap. Germline lookup yields CDR1 LGHDT and CDR2 YNNKEL (reference sequence). The CDR3 spans 15 residues. In DNA form, the CDR3 reads TGTGCCAGCAGCCATGCAGGCGGGGCCTTCTCTGGAGCTTTCTTT. Residues: CASSHAGGAFSGAFF.

This clonotype was picked up a small number of times. The chain couples TRBV6-6 to TRBJ1-2; 7 nucleotides agree with TRBD1. CDR1 and CDR2 from the germline V gene are MNHNY and SVGAGI (reference sequence). This CDR3 spans 15 amino acids. J lost 5 bases, V lost 6 bases, and 12 bases had no gene match. CDR3 region: CASSLRGQPEYGYTF. DNA for the CDR3: TGTGCCAGCAGCCTACGGGGACAGCCCGAGTATGGCTACACCTTC.

A remark on this clonotype: One end of the junction varies from germline; a read error may be responsible. The chain joins TRBV10-3 to TRBJ2-7; 10 bases align to TRBD2. The CDR3 has 15 amino acids. Germline CDR1 is ENHRY and CDR2 is SYGVKD. CDR3 loop: CASSLLLAGVNEQYF. CDR3 coding DNA: TGTGCCAGCAGTCTACTGCTAGCGGGAGTCAACGAGCAGTACTTC.

The chain has TRBV5-5 and TRBJ1-2; tentatively, D is TRBD1 (5 bases). The CDR3 sequence is 15 residues long. From germline, CDR1 is SGHKS and CDR2 YYEKEE (reference sequence). Trimming took off 0 bases at V and 7 bases at J, with 16 bases between the two ends. CDR3 protein: CASSLGVGDFGGYTF. Written as DNA, the CDR3 is TGTGCCAGCAGCTTGGGCGTAGGGGATTTCGGTGGCTACACCTTC. Variable domain in full (rest from reference TRBV5-5 and TRBJ1-2): DAGVTQSPTHLIKTRGQQVTLRCSPISGHKSVSWYQQVLGQGPQFIFQYYEKEERGRGNFPDRFSARQFPNYSSELNVNALLLGDSALYLCASSLGVGDFGGYTFGSGTRLTVV.

This clonotype was recorded many times. The chain is built from TRBV2 and TRBJ2-5; possibly TRBD1 for D (5 bases). V was shortened by 4 bases and J by 2 bases, with 14 bases between the two germline ends. Looked up from germline, CDR1 is SNHLY and CDR2 is FYNNEI. This CDR3 region has 15 residues. The chain's CDR3 is CASSGSLRVQETQYF. CDR3 nucleotides: TGTGCCAGCAGTGGGAGTCTCAGGGTTCAAGAGACCCAGTACTTC.

The chain recombines TRBV25-1 with TRBJ1-1; 7 bases fit TRBD1. Germline values: CDR1 MGHDK, CDR2 SYGVNS. The CDR3 consists of 15 residues. V dropped 8 bases and J dropped 2; count of bases not matched to a gene: 11. CDR3 in DNA: TGTGCCAGCGCTACAAAACAGGGGCTAAACACTGAAGCTTTCTTT. Residues: CASATKQGLNTEAFF.

This clonotype was seen at least ten times. V usage is TRBV10-3 and J usage is TRBJ2-2; D uncertain. Germline V gives CDR1 ENHRY, CDR2 SYGVKD. Trimming cost V 7 bases and J 7 bases, with 7 bases left between them. The CDR3 runs 11 residues. As DNA, the CDR3 is TGTGCCATCAACCGCGGCGGGGAGCTGTTTTTT. Translation: CAINRGGELFF.

This clonotype was seen many times. This sequence joins TRBV20-1 and TRBJ2-5; D gene uncertain. The CDR3 length is 13 residues. The V end was cut by 3 bases, the J end by 5 bases, with 13 bases between. Germline V CDR1 and CDR2: DFQATT, SNEGSKA (reference sequence). CDR3 amino acids: CSASPPVRETQYF. For the CDR3, the DNA is TGCAGTGCTAGCCCACCGGTTCGGGAGACCCAGTACTTC.

The chain couples TRBV9 to TRBJ2-3; tentative D call: TRBD2 (6 bases). V was clipped by 0 bases and J by 4 bases, with 15 bases between them. This CDR3 contains 16 residues. The V gene's germline CDR1 is SGDLS and CDR2 YYNGEE. The CDR3, as DNA: TGTGCCAGCAGCGTAGTAGGGGCCGGCGGGGCAGATACGCAGTATTTT. This gives the protein CASSVVGAGGADTQYF.

The chain recombines TRBV7-9 with TRBJ1-4; tentatively, D is TRBD2 (5 bases). The DNA end favors TRBJ2-3, so the J call may be wrong. This CDR3 region has 12 residues. From germline, CDR1 is SEHNR and CDR2 FQNEAQ (reference sequence). CDR3 protein: CASSFGVDTQYF. The CDR3 nucleotides read TGTGCCAGCAGCTTCGGGGTAGATACGCAGTATTTT.

Ten or more counts support this clonotype. The CDR3, as DNA: TGCAGCGTTCCAGTCGGGACAAAGAACACTGAAGCTTTCTTT. Encoded protein: CSVPVGTKNTEAFF. The V gene is TRBV29-1, the J gene TRBJ1-1; weak D call: TRBD1 (6 bases). Germline V gene data show CDR1 as SQVTM and CDR2 as ANQGSEA. This CDR3 spans 14 amino acids. V gave up 5 bases and J gave up 1 base, with 14 bases separating them.

This clonotype was picked up many times. The chain is built from TRBV7-9 and TRBJ2-7, with D possibly TRBD1 on 6 matching bases. The CDR3 is 14 amino acids. CDR1 is SEHNR and CDR2 is FQNEAQ in the germline V gene (reference sequence). V was trimmed by 2 bases and J by 2 bases, leaving 10 bases between them. The CDR3 region has the DNA TGTGCCAGCAGCTTATTGGACAGAGCCTACGAGCAGTACTTC. Amino acid sequence: CASSLLDRAYEQYF.

The rearrangement joins TRBV7-8 to TRBJ2-5; 8 bases agree with TRBD1. Germline CDR1 reads SGHVS; CDR2 reads FQNEAQ. With 5 bases clipped from V and 11 bases from J, the junction kept 19 bases outside the gene matches. This CDR3 is built from 16 residues. CDR3 protein: CASSADSGGRTDTQYF. Written as DNA, the CDR3 is TGTGCCAGCAGCGCCGACTCAGGGGGCAGGACAGATACGCAGTACTTC.

This chain connects TRBV7-2 to TRBJ1-4, with D possibly being TRBD1 (5 bases). Germline assignment: CDR1 SGHTA and CDR2 FQGNSA. The CDR3 covers 15 residues. The ends were cut back, 2 bases at V and 16 bases at J, with 23 bases in the middle. The CDR3 reads CASSLRWRGPYPWFF. As DNA, the CDR3 is TGTGCCAGCAGCTTAAGGTGGCGGGGCCCTTACCCCTGGTTTTTT.

This clonotype has only a few counts. The chain links TRBV10-1 to TRBJ2-2; D is uncertain. Germline V gene sequence: CDR1 WNHNN, CDR2 SYGVQD (reference sequence). CDR3 length equals 16 residues. The V and J ends lost 0 bases and 5 bases respectively, with 13 bases between them. CDR3 in amino acids: CASSESSASFTGELFF. The CDR3 nucleotides are TGCGCCAGCAGTGAGTCGTCGGCTAGTTTTACCGGGGAGCTGTTTTTT.

The genes are TRBV5-6 and TRBJ1-1; D unresolved. The V gene lost 2 bases and the J gene lost 8 bases, with 13 bases spanning the gap. The germline CDR1 and CDR2 sequences are SGHDT and YYEEEE. CDR3 size: 13 residues. The CDR3 is CASSFGRFEEAFF. The CDR3 region has the DNA TGTGCCAGCAGCTTCGGACGGTTCGAGGAAGCTTTCTTT. Combining the CDR3 with reference TRBV5-6 and TRBJ1-1 gives the whole variable domain DAGVTQSPTHLIKTRGQQVTLRCSPKSGHDTVSWYQQALGQGPQFIFQYYEEEERQRGNFPDRFSGHQFPNYSSELNVNALLLGDSALYLCASSFGRFEEAFFGQGTRLTVV.

This chain links TRBV29-1 with TRBJ2-7, with unresolved D. The J call is uncertain, as TRBJ2-4 better fits the DNA end. The CDR3 spans 12 residues. The germline gives CDR1 SQVTM, CDR2 ANQGSEA. CDR3 in amino acids: CSTMGLRSIQYF. For the CDR3, the DNA is TGCAGCACCATGGGGTTAAGAAGCATTCAGTACTTC.

This clonotype was detected a few times. CDR3 residues: CASSSVVNQPQHF. As DNA, the CDR3 is TGTGCCAGCAGTTCGGTTGTCAATCAGCCCCAGCATTTT. V usage is TRBV27 and J usage is TRBJ1-5; D gene ambiguous. This CDR3 has 13 amino acids. Germline V CDR1 and CDR2: MNHEY, SMNVEV (reference sequence). The germline V and J ends were trimmed by 4 bases and 3 bases, with 7 bases remaining between them.

This clonotype was observed many times. The chain carries TRBV9 and TRBJ1-5; D gene ambiguous. The CDR3 runs 13 residues. Trimming shortened V by 0 bases and J by 5 bases, and 6 bases separated the two germline ends. CDR1 and CDR2 from the germline V gene are SGDLS and YYNGEE. The CDR3: CASSVDGDQPQHF. The CDR3 bases are TGTGCCAGCAGCGTAGACGGGGATCAGCCCCAGCATTTT.

This clonotype was counted ten times or more. The rearrangement links TRBV14 to TRBJ1-3; 7 nucleotides agree with TRBD1. The CDR3 runs to 16 residues. Germline V gene data show CDR1 as SGHDN and CDR2 as FVKESK. J lost 0 bases, V lost 4 bases, and 6 bases had no gene match. CDR3 protein: CASSLGTDASGNTIYF. Written as DNA, the CDR3 is TGTGCCAGCAGCCTGGGGACAGATGCCTCTGGAAACACCATATATTTT. Looking up the rest from reference TRBV14 and TRBJ1-3 gives the full variable domain: EAGVTQFPSHSVIEKGQTVTLRCDPISGHDNLYWYRRVMGKEIKFLLHFVKESKQDESGMPNNRFLAERTGGTYSTLKVQPAELEDSGVYFCASSLGTDASGNTIYFGEGSWLTVV.

The sample holds many counts of this clonotype. The chain carries TRBV24-1 and TRBJ1-2; tentatively, D is TRBD1 (6 bases). V was pared by 4 bases and J by 0 bases, with 14 bases between. This CDR3 is 16 amino acids long. Germline CDR1 and CDR2: KGHDR and SFDVKD. The CDR3 reads CATSDRTVASNYGYTF. The CDR3 DNA reads TGTGCCACCAGTGACAGGACAGTCGCGTCTAACTATGGCTACACCTTC.

This clonotype was seen at least ten times. J is TRBJ1-2 and V is TRBV28; no firm D call. Germline V CDR1 and CDR2: MDHEN, SYDVKM. The CDR3 has 15 amino acids. Trimming removed 4 bases at V and 7 bases at J, with 19 bases between. The CDR3 DNA follows: TGTGCCAGCAGTTCAACCGGGCGCGTAGCGGGTGGCTACACCTTC. It encodes CASSSTGRVAGGYTF.

This clonotype has ten or more counts. The J gene is TRBJ2-5, the V gene TRBV15, with D possibly TRBD2 on 7 matching bases. The CDR3 extends over 14 amino acids. Germline values: CDR1 LNHNV, CDR2 YYDKDF (reference sequence). Deletions cut 5 bases from V and 2 bases from J, with 12 bases between. CDR3 in amino acids: CATSVGGAQETQYF. In nucleotides, the CDR3 is TGTGCCACCAGCGTGGGGGGGGCACAAGAGACCCAGTACTTC.

In the case of this clonotype: A much larger clone differs from this one at a single base, so this may be a read error. The chain uses TRBV5-4 and TRBJ1-1; weak D call: TRBD1 (6 bases). CDR1 and CDR2 from the germline V gene are SGHNT and YYREEE (reference sequence). The CDR3 is 15 residues long. Between the trimmed V and J ends, which lost 0 bases and 3 bases, there was a span of 12 bases. The CDR3 DNA sequence: TGTGCCAGCAGCTTGGAGGGGACACTTCACACTGAAGCTTTCTTT. Its protein product is CASSLEGTLHTEAFF.